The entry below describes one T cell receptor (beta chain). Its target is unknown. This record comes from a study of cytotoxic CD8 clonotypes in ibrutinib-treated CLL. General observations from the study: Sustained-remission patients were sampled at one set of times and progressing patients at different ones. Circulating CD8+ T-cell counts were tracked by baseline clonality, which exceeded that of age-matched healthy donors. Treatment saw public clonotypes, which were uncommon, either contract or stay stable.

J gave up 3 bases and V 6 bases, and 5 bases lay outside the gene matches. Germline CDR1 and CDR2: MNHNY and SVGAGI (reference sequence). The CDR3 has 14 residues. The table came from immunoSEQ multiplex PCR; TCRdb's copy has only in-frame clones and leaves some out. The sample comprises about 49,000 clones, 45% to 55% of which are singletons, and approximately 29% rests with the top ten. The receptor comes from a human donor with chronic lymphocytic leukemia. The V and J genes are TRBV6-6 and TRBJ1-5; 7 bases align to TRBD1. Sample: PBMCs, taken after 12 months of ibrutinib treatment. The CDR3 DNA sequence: TGTGCCAGCAGATGGACAGGTTACAATCAGCCCCAGCATTTT. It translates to CASRWTGYNQPQHF.